This entry is about one TCR beta chain. This sample was included in a study of OX40 agonist ivuxolimab in advanced cancers. At the level of the study: Patients received the agonistic anti-OX40 (CD134) antibody ivuxolimab. Six ivuxolimab dose levels, 0.01 to 10 mg/kg, were given intravenously every 2 weeks.

Assay: immunoSEQ multiplex PCR; the TCRdb copy retains only in-frame clones and omits some. The sample lists approximately 14,000 clones, about 80% occurring once. This TCR derives from an adult with an advanced solid tumor such as melanoma, head and neck, liver or kidney cancer. The starting material was CD4+ or CD8+ T cells sorted from blood, obtained in a trial of the OX40 agonist ivuxolimab.

CDR3 protein: CASSLEGSGANVLTF. CDR3 DNA sequence: TGCGCCAGCAGCTTGGAAGGCTCTGGGGCCAACGTCCTGACTTTC. V usage is TRBV5-1 and J usage is TRBJ2-6; D is uncertain. Trimming left V 0 bases short and J 0 bases short, with 4 bases between. The length of the CDR3 is 15 residues. Germline values: CDR1 SGHRS, CDR2 YFSETQ.